The 9 T cell receptor beta chains in this list originate from one sample, sequenced in a study of T cell responses to AZD1222 COVID-19 vaccine. Clones were sequenced by immunoSEQ multiplex PCR, and TCRdb holds only the in-frame ones, with some missing. The sample lists 110,000 or so clones; around 87% were seen once. Source: peripheral blood, taken 28 days after the second AZD1222 dose. The receptor source for this set is an adult who received the AZD1222 COVID-19 vaccine.

The chain employs TRBV10-3 and TRBJ2-1; 12 bases agree with TRBD1. This CDR3 comprises 15 residues. Looked up from germline, CDR1 is ENHRY and CDR2 is SYGVKD. V was pared by 6 bases and J by 8 bases, with 8 bases of the junction left unmatched. The CDR3 DNA reads TGTGCCATCAGCCCGGGACAGGGGGCCCAATATGAGCAGTTCTTC. This sequence encodes CAISPGQGAQYEQFF.

The CDR3 sequence is CSAETGVEQYF. In DNA, the CDR3 is TGCAGTGCGGAGACAGGGGTCGAGCAGTACTTC. V usage is TRBV20-1 and J usage is TRBJ2-7; 8 bases map to TRBD1. The CDR3 is made up of 11 amino acids. The germline gives CDR1 DFQATT, CDR2 SNEGSKA (reference sequence). V trimming: 6 bases; J trimming: 6 bases; junction bases outside the gene matches: 4.

The V gene is TRBV19, the J gene TRBJ2-1, with D unclear. Deletions cut 5 bases from V and 3 bases from J, with 5 bases between. Germline V gives CDR1 LNHDA, CDR2 SQIVND (reference sequence). This CDR3 contains 12 residues. In nucleotides, the CDR3 is TGTGCCAGTAGTGGCGGCTACAATGAGCAGTTCTTC. Its protein is CASSGGYNEQFF. Drawing the rest from reference TRBV19 and TRBJ2-1, the complete variable domain is DGGITQSPKYLFRKEGQNVTLSCEQNLNHDAMYWYRQDPGQGLRLIYYSQIVNDFQKGDIAEGYSVSREKKESFPLTVTSAQKNPTAFYLCASSGGYNEQFFGPGTRLTVL.

This clone appeared once. The chain uses TRBV5-8 and TRBJ2-7; D is perhaps TRBD2 (5 bases). This CDR3 is 15 amino acids long. CDR1 and CDR2 from the germline V gene are SGHTS and YDEGEE. Trimming stripped 0 bases from V and 5 bases from J, with 15 bases between. The CDR3 sequence is CASSLGTRDGDEQYF. DNA for the CDR3: TGTGCCAGCAGCTTGGGTACCCGCGACGGGGACGAGCAGTACTTC. The full variable domain, in which reference TRBV5-8 and TRBJ2-7 provide the parts outside the CDR3, is EAGVTQSPTHLIKTRGQQATLRCSPISGHTSVYWYQQALGLGLQFLLWYDEGEERNRGNFPPRFSGRQFPNYSSELNVNALELEDSALYLCASSLGTRDGDEQYFGPGTRLTVT.

The chain combines TRBV5-1 with TRBJ2-3; TRBD2 aligns across 11 bases. CDR1 and CDR2 (germline): SGHRS, YFSETQ. There are 18 residues in the CDR3. V shed 2 bases, J shed 0 bases, and the junction held 8 bases outside the gene matches. Here the CDR3 reads CASSLSRLAGGSTDTQYF. CDR3 sequence (DNA): TGCGCCAGCAGCTTATCCCGCCTAGCGGGAGGAAGCACAGATACGCAGTATTTT.

This chain links TRBV7-3 with TRBJ1-2; tentatively, D is TRBD1 (5 bases). Germline V gene lookup returns CDR1 SGHTA and CDR2 FQGTGA. The ends were cut back, 2 bases at V and 7 bases at J, with 14 bases in the middle. The length of the CDR3 is 14 residues. CDR3 DNA sequence: TGTGCCAGCAGCTTAGGCCCAGGGAGGTCTGGCTACACCTTC. It encodes CASSLGPGRSGYTF.

The chain combines TRBV27 with TRBJ1-1; D is undetermined. Germline V gene lookup returns CDR1 MNHEY and CDR2 SMNVEV (reference sequence). This CDR3 has 15 residues. V was cut by 2 bases and J by 4 bases, with 14 bases left in between. CDR3 amino acids: CASSLGSVPGTEAFF. CDR3 DNA: TGTGCCAGCAGTTTAGGGAGCGTCCCAGGCACTGAAGCTTTCTTT.

This chain uses TRBV3-1 (or the pseudogene TRBV3-2) with TRBJ1-1; possible D gene TRBD1, 5 bases. Germline V gene lookup returns CDR1 LGHDT and CDR2 YNNKEL (reference sequence). V lost 3 bases and J lost 5, with 10 bases in between. The CDR3 has 13 amino acids. CDR3 residues: CASSQGLGTEAFF. CDR3 sequence (DNA): TGTGCCAGCAGCCAGGGGCTCGGGACTGAAGCTTTCTTT.

This clone was recorded only once. CDR3 DNA sequence: TGTGCCAGCAGTCGGGACAGGGAACGTTCACCCCTCCACTTT. It codes for CASSRDRERSPLHF. V is TRBV2 and J is TRBJ1-6; 9 nucleotides match TRBD1. This CDR3 has 14 amino acids. Per germline, CDR1 SNHLY and CDR2 FYNNEI. V lost 5 bases and J lost 9; bases outside the gene matches: 5.